The clone carrying this T cell receptor (beta chain) was counted only a few times. Its target is unknown. The sample belongs to a study of T cells after yellow fever vaccination. Study details: It was SMART-Seq v4 Ultra Low Input that prepared the fractions with low cell numbers.

Study-level findings and limits: The secondary response was weaker but peaked faster, day 5 versus 15. Although most clonotypes did not, a small share appeared in both CD4 and CD8 compartments. Contaminating bulk clonotypes could be abundant in FACS-sorted repertoires.

MiXCR was run by TCRdb on the 5' RACE reads, yielding one entry per CDR3 protein. The sample shows some 290,000 distinct CDR3 sequences, around 10% of them seen only once. The sample in question was CD4+ T cells sorted from PBMCs, obtained 45 days after the yellow fever booster vaccination. The sequence derives from a man younger than 30 who received the YFV17D yellow fever vaccine.

The CDR3 protein is CASRFVDSQETQYF. The CDR3 nucleotides are TGTGCCAGCAGATTTGTAGACTCCCAAGAGACCCAGTACTTC. This chain links TRBV5-6 with TRBJ2-5, with D unresolved. The germline CDR1 and CDR2 sequences are SGHDT and YYEEEE. Trimming left V 5 bases short and J 1 base short, with 12 bases between. This CDR3 region has 14 residues.